The next 7 T cell receptor beta chains were all read from a single sample in a study of OX40 agonist ivuxolimab in advanced cancers. TCRdb's copy holds only in-frame clones and misses some; the assay was immunoSEQ multiplex PCR. The sample has 55,000 to 65,000 clones, 82% seen once. Material: CD4+ or CD8+ T cells sorted from blood, obtained in a trial of the OX40 agonist ivuxolimab. These receptors all stem from an adult with an advanced solid tumor such as melanoma, head and neck, liver or kidney cancer.

V gene TRBV6-1 combines with J gene TRBJ1-5; tentative D call: TRBD1 (6 bases). CDR3 length: 15 residues. Germline CDR1 is MNHNS and CDR2 is SASEGT. The germline V and J ends were trimmed by 1 base and 7 bases, with 14 bases remaining between them. CDR3 bases: TGTGCCAGCAGTGAAGGTCAGGGGAATGACCAGCCCCAGCATTTT. Translating gives CASSEGQGNDQPQHF.

CDR3 amino acids: CASSLQGGVTEAFF. CDR3 DNA: TGTGCCAGCAGCTTACAGGGGGGGGTCACTGAAGCTTTCTTT. The chain links TRBV7-2 to TRBJ1-1, with 7 positions matching TRBD1. V lost 2 bases and J lost 4; bases outside the gene matches: 4. The CDR3 is 14 amino acids. Germline assignment: CDR1 SGHTA and CDR2 FQGNSA.

This chain connects TRBV4-3 to TRBJ2-2, with TRBD2 identical over 10 bases. V was clipped by 1 base and J by 3 bases; unmatched bases: 5. Germline V lookup: CDR1 LGHNA, CDR2 YSLEER. The CDR3 loop spans 17 amino acids. CDR3: CASSQGRTSGHTGELFF. In DNA, the CDR3 is TGCGCCAGCAGCCAAGGCCGGACTAGCGGCCACACCGGGGAGCTGTTTTTT.

The rearrangement links TRBV2 to TRBJ1-4; no firm D call. Germline V lookup: CDR1 SNHLY, CDR2 FYNNEI. This CDR3 comprises 15 residues. V was clipped by 2 bases and J by 4 bases, with 11 bases between them. The CDR3 sequence: CASSEFPGDNEKLFF. The CDR3, as DNA: TGTGCCAGCAGTGAATTTCCCGGGGATAATGAAAAACTGTTTTTT.

This chain joins TRBV5-1 and TRBJ2-7, with D hard to call. The CDR3 contains 16 residues. Per the germline V gene, CDR1 is SGHRS and CDR2 is YFSETQ. V was trimmed by 4 bases and J by 4 bases, leaving 21 bases between them. The CDR3 is CASSVNQGGVEYEQYF. DNA for the CDR3: TGCGCCAGCAGCGTAAATCAAGGTGGGGTAGAATACGAGCAGTACTTC.

This clone turned up a few times. The chain employs TRBV29-1 and TRBJ2-1, with D possibly being TRBD2 (6 bases). Germline CDR1 and CDR2: SQVTM and ANQGSEA. The germline V and J ends were trimmed by 1 base and 6 bases, with 13 bases remaining between them. This CDR3 comprises 14 residues. This CDR3 reads CSVEGLLAFNEQFF. The CDR3 coding sequence is TGCAGCGTTGAAGGTCTACTAGCATTCAATGAGCAGTTCTTC.

The genes are TRBV10-3 and TRBJ1-2; the match to TRBD1 covers 8 bases. Germline V gene lookup returns CDR1 ENHRY and CDR2 SYGVKD. Trimming removed 6 bases from V and 3 bases from J; junction bases left unmatched: 3. The CDR3 extends over 13 amino acids. The CDR3 here is CAIRTGEDYGYTF. DNA for the CDR3: TGTGCCATCAGGACAGGGGAGGACTATGGCTACACCTTC.